These 10 T cell receptor beta chains share one sample of origin, sequenced in a study of cytomegalovirus exposure and HLA in healthy donors. PCR was performed using 60 Vbeta and 13 Jbeta primers. The protocol was immunoSEQ multiplex PCR, while the TCRdb copy is restricted to in-frame clones and leaves out a portion. The table shows under 250,000 clones, with around 73% occurring only once. The sequenced sample consisted of PBMCs. These TCRs come from a male donor in good health and CMV-seronegative.

This clone was observed a handful of times. The genes are TRBV28 and TRBJ2-7; the match to TRBD1 covers 10 bases. The V and J ends lost 6 bases and 4 bases, in that order; junction bases with no gene match: 6. Germline lookup yields CDR1 MDHEN and CDR2 SYDVKM. The CDR3 consists of 14 residues. The CDR3 sequence is CASRWDRGSYEQYF. CDR3 DNA sequence: TGTGCCAGCAGGTGGGACAGGGGCTCATACGAGCAGTACTTC.

The CDR3 sequence is CASSTRTAYNQPQHF. The CDR3 nucleotides are TGTGCCAGCAGTACACGGACAGCCTACAATCAGCCCCAGCATTTT. The V and J genes are TRBV28 and TRBJ1-5, with TRBD1 as a possible D gene (6 bases). CDR1 MDHEN and CDR2 SYDVKM come from the germline V gene. The CDR3 is 15 amino acids. Trimming shortened V by 5 bases and J by 3 bases, and 14 bases separated the two germline ends.

The chain carries TRBV5-6 and TRBJ2-3; TRBD1 agrees at 7 bases. CDR1 SGHDT and CDR2 YYEEEE come from the germline V gene. The V and J ends lost 0 bases and 5 bases, in that order; junction bases with no gene match: 6. The CDR3 has 15 residues. The CDR3 nucleotides are TGTGCCAGCAGCTTGGAAGGGGGCTCGGGAGATACGCAGTATTTT. Protein sequence: CASSLEGGSGDTQYF.

V and J are TRBV18 and TRBJ2-5; 10 bases agree with TRBD1. CDR3 size: 15 residues. The germline V gene encodes CDR1 KGHSH and CDR2 LQKENI. V was pared by 4 bases and J by 5 bases, with 7 bases of the junction left unmatched. Here the CDR3 reads CASSLRGQGVETQYF. As DNA, the CDR3 is TGTGCCAGCTCACTGAGAGGACAGGGGGTTGAGACCCAGTACTTC.

V gene TRBV19 combines with J gene TRBJ2-7; 10 nucleotides agree with TRBD2. The CDR3 length is 15 residues. V trimming: 3 bases; J trimming: 5 bases; junction bases outside the gene matches: 7. The germline CDR1 and CDR2 sequences are LNHDA and SQIVND (reference sequence). The CDR3 protein is CASSIPSGRADEQYF. CDR3 coding DNA: TGTGCCAGTAGTATCCCCAGCGGGAGGGCGGACGAGCAGTACTTC.

This clone was counted a single time. One junction end does not reproduce the germline sequence, and a read error may be involved. The V and J genes are TRBV7-9 and TRBJ1-3; 7 nucleotides align to TRBD1. CDR3 length equals 13 residues. From germline, CDR1 is SEHNR and CDR2 FQNEAQ (reference sequence). CDR3 DNA: TGTTCCAGCAGACAGGGCTCTGGAAACACCATATATTTT. Protein sequence: CSSRQGSGNTIYF.

As concerns this clone: The junction does not match germline at one end; this may be a read error. J is TRBJ2-1 and V is TRBV7-9; 11 positions match TRBD2. The CDR3 has 17 residues. Germline CDR1 and CDR2: SEHNR and FQNEAQ (reference sequence). The CDR3: CSSSLSTTSGIYNEQFF. The CDR3, as DNA: TGTTCCAGCAGCTTATCAACGACTAGCGGGATATACAATGAGCAGTTCTTC.

The chain uses TRBV6-5 and TRBJ2-7, with TRBD2 identical over 7 bases. The CDR3 length is 14 residues. Germline V CDR1 and CDR2: MNHEY, SVGAGI. J was trimmed by 3 bases and V by 2 bases; bases with no gene match: 4. CDR3 residues: CASSYTREVYEQYF. As DNA, the CDR3 is TGTGCCAGCAGTTACACACGGGAGGTCTACGAGCAGTACTTC.

The genes are TRBV15 and TRBJ2-3, with D tentatively TRBD2 (5 bases). The CDR3 sequence is 15 residues long. Trimming removed 1 base from V and 2 bases from J, with 10 bases in between. Germline CDR1 reads LNHNV; CDR2 reads YYDKDF (reference sequence). As DNA, the CDR3 is TGTGCCACCAGCAGAGTTCCCGGGGTCACAGATACGCAGTATTTT. Encoded protein: CATSRVPGVTDTQYF. The entire variable domain, with the rest obtained from reference TRBV15 and TRBJ2-3, is as follows: DAMVIQNPRYQVTQFGKPVTLSCSQTLNHNVMYWYQQKSSQAPKLLFHYYDKDFNNEADTPDNFQSRRPNTSFCFLDIRSPGLGDTAMYLCATSRVPGVTDTQYFGPGTRLTVL.

The chain is built from TRBV5-1 and TRBJ2-3, with 7 bases that match TRBD1. The CDR3 has 16 amino acids. V was pared by 2 bases and J by 6 bases, with 12 bases of the junction left unmatched. The germline gives CDR1 SGHRS, CDR2 YFSETQ. The CDR3 nucleotides are TGCGCCAGCAGCTTCTCAGGGGGACAGTCGTTGGATACGCAGTATTTT. Its protein product is CASSFSGGQSLDTQYF.